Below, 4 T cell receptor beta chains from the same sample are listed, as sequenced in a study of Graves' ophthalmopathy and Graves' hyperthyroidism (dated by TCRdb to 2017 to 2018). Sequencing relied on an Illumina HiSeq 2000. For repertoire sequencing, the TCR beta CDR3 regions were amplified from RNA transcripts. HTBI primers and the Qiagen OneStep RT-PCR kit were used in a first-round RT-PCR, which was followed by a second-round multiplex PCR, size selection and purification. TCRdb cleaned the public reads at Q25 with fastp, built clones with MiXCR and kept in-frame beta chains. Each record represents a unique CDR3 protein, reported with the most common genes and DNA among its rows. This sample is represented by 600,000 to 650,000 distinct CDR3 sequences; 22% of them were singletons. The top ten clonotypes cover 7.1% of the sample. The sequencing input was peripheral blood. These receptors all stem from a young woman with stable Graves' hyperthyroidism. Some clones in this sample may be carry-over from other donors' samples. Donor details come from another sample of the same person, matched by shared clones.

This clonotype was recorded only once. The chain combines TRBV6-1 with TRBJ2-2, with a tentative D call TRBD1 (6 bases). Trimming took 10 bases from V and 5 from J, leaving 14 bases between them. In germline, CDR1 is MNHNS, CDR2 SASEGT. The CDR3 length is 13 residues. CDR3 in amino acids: CATQTGLTGELFF. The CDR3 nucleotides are TGTGCCACGCAGACAGGCTTGACCGGGGAGCTGTTTTTT.

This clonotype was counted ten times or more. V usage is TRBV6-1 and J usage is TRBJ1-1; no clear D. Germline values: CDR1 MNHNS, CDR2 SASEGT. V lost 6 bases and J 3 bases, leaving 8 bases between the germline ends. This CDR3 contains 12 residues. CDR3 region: CASSRLDTEAFF. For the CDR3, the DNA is TGTGCCAGCAGCCGACTGGACACTGAAGCTTTCTTT.

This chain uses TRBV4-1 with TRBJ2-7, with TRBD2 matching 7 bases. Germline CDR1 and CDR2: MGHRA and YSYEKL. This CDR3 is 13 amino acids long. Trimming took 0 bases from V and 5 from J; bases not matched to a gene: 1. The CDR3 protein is CASSQESGDEQYF. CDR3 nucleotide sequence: TGCGCCAGCAGCCAAGAGAGCGGGGACGAGCAGTACTTC.

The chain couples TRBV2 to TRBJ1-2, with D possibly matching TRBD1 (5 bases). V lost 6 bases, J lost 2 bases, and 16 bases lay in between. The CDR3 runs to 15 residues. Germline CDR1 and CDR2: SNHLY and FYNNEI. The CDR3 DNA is TGTGCCAGCAGGACAGAAAGCAACAGGAACTATGGCTACACCTTC. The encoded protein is CASRTESNRNYGYTF. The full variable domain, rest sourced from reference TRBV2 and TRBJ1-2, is EPEVTQTPSHQVTQMGQEVILRCVPISNHLYFYWYRQILGQKVEFLVSFYNNEISEKSEIFDDQFSVERPDGSNFTLKIRSTKLEDSAMYFCASRTESNRNYGYTFGSGTRLTVV.